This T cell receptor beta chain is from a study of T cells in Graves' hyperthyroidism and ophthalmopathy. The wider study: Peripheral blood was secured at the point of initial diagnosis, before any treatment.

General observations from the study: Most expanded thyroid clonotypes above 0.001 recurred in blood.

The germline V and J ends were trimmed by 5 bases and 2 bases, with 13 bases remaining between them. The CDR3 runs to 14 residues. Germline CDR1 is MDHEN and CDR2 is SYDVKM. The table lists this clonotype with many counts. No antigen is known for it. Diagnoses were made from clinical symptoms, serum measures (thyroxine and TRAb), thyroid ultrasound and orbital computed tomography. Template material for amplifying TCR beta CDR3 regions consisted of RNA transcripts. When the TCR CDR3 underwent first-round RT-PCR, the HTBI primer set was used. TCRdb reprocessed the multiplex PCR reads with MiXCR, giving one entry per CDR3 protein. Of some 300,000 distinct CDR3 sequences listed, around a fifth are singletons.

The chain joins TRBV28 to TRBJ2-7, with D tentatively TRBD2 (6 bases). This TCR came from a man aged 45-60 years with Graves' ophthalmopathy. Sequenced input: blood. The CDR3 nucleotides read TGTGCCAGCAGTCCGGTCGGGGGAGCCTACGAGCAGTACTTC. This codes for CASSPVGGAYEQYF.